This TCR beta chain was identified in a study of blood T cell repertoires in COVID-19 (dated by TCRdb to the early 2020s). Some background on the complete study: Collaborator samples came from the United States, Italy and Spain and covered acute and convalescent phases of COVID-19. The repertoires were made available in a free public database intended to serve as a resource for research on the immune response to SARS-CoV-2. Nearly every sample came with metadata listing a de-identified subject ID, COVID-19 status, age in years and sex. Where available, HLA class I and class II types were obtained from metadata supplied by the sample provider rather than from assay-based typing. Subjects who had been exposed to COVID-19, were actively infected with it, or had recovered from it provided the deeply sampled blood TCRbeta repertoires that made up the dataset. The samples were drawn from the first 160 participants of the ongoing ImmuneRACE study and from roughly 1,300 subjects provided by 6 global collaborators. The prospective study material was composed of cDNA or gDNA derived from T cells, B-cell-depleted T cells, or PBMCs. Study-wide findings and limitations: How much clinical and demographic metadata was included differed by source and by participant, and the metadata was provided uncurated.

The immunoSEQ Assay, a bias-controlled multiplex PCR, was used to amplify TCRbeta CDR3 regions from genomic DNA. The published analysis was carried out like this. The number of nucleated cells in each sample was estimated from the amplification of reference gene primers within the assay. To quantify the absolute abundance of each unique TCRbeta CDR3 rearrangement, sequence reads were collapsed and filtered. For each sample, productive Simpson clonality was calculated as the square root of Simpson's diversity index over productive rearrangements. TCRdb took this table from immuneACCESS and kept in-frame rearrangements with V and J called. Such tables lack part of the clones; where checked against another copy, unresolved V genes explain under half of the gap, and the rest is unexplained. The D gene and trimming were derived from the DNA, and the V and J assignments and clone size from that table. The sample table records 410,000 or so clones; approximately 89% of these occur just once. About 1.6% of the sample comes from the top ten.

V trim: 0 bases; J trim: 4 bases; unmatched bases: 9. The CDR3 numbers 18 residues from cysteine through phenylalanine. Solely the CDR3 DNA is kept, with 54 bases framed from the first base. Reading the germline V gene gives CDR1 SGDLS and CDR2 YYNGEE. Only one count was recorded for this clone. The specificity of this receptor is unknown. Per-nucleotide qualities are absent, and no much larger clonotype sits a single base away. In Seattle, one collaborating source enrolled patients while the infection was active and tracked those patients longitudinally over the course of disease. The collaborating institutions used their own protocols to collect whole blood in K2EDTA tubes. Collaborator samples were shipped for TCRbeta analysis as frozen whole blood, isolated PBMCs, or DNA extracted from either sample type.

The specimen sequenced was peripheral blood. The chain links TRBV9 with TRBJ2-3; a stretch of 12 junction bases matches TRBD2. This TCR came from a middle-aged woman with COVID-19, enrolled during active disease. CDR3 protein: CASSVAGLAGGPADTQYF. The sequenced DNA is TGTGCCAGCAGCGTAGCAGGGCTAGCGGGAGGGCCGGCAGATACGCAGTATTTT.